This T cell receptor beta chain is from a study of T-cell memory formation after mild COVID-19. Study-level information: TCR clusters mostly belonged to single donors.

TCRdb analysed the 5' RACE reads with MiXCR anew, one entry per CDR3 protein. This sample yields approximately 490,000 distinct CDR3 sequences, of which roughly 22% are seen a single time; under 15% belongs to the top ten. Worth noting for this clonotype: Its target is not known.

Germline values: CDR1 SGHRS, CDR2 YFSETQ. Trimming removed 4 bases from V and 1 base from J, with 14 bases in between. The CDR3 length is 15 residues. Findings of the study overall: Contracting clones, day 15 to 85, had balanced CD4/CD8, and later expanders favored CD4+.

Sequenced input: PBMCs or a T cell subset sorted from them (not recorded which). The receptor comes from an adult woman who had mild COVID-19 (a few samples of this study predate the infection). Cell type and time point are not known. The V and J genes are TRBV5-1 and TRBJ1-1; D gene unclear. CDR3 DNA: TGCGCCAGCAGCCCCGGGATTGTGGAGAACACTGAAGCTTTCTTT. Amino acids: CASSPGIVENTEAFF.